Sequencing of this T cell receptor (beta chain) was carried out in a study of T cell responses to AZD1222 COVID-19 vaccine. Some clones are missing from TCRdb's copy, which holds only in-frame ones; the method was immunoSEQ multiplex PCR. The sample yields fewer than 90,000 clones, around nine tenths seen once. V gave up 0 bases and J gave up 8 bases, with 13 bases separating them. The CDR3 runs 14 residues. The germline V gene has CDR1 KGHSH and CDR2 LQKENI. This specimen consisted of peripheral blood, obtained 28 days after the second AZD1222 dose. This TCR derives from an adult who received the AZD1222 COVID-19 vaccine. The chain employs TRBV18 and TRBJ1-1; D is undetermined. Written as DNA, the CDR3 is TGTGCCAGCTCACCACCTAAAGCGTTTTGGGAAGCTTTCTTT. Protein sequence: CASSPPKAFWEAFF.